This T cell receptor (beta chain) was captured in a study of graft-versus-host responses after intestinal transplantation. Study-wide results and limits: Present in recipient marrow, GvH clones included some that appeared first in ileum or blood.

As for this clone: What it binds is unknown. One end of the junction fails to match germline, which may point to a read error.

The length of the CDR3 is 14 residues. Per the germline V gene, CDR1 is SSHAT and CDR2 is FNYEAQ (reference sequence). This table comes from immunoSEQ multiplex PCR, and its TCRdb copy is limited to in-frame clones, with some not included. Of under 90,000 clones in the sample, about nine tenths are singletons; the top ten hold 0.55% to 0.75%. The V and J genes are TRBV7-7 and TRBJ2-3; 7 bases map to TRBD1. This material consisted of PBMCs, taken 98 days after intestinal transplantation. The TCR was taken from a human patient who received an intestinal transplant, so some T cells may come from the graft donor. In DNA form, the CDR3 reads TGTGCTAGCAGCCCGACAGGGAGTCCAGATACGCAGTATTTT. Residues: CASSPTGSPDTQYF. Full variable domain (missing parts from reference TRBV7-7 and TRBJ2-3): GAGVSQSPRYKVTKRGQDVTLRCDPISSHATLYWYQQALGQGPEFLTYFNYEAQPDKSGLPSDRFSAERPEGSISTLTIQRTEQRDSAMYRCASSPTGSPDTQYFGPGTRLTVL.